This TCR beta chain is from a study of blood T cell repertoires in COVID-19. Assay: immunoSEQ multiplex PCR; the TCRdb copy retains only in-frame clones and omits some. The table records approximately 210,000 clones, roughly 87% of them present only once. The source of this sequence is a woman aged 25 to 39 who had recovered from COVID-19. The sequenced sample consisted of PBMCs or T cells enriched from blood (not recorded which).

The CDR3 loop is CASSLDRDTSGNTIYF. For the CDR3, the DNA is TGTGCCAGCAGCTTAGATCGGGACACCTCTGGAAACACCATATATTTT. The chain uses TRBV11-3 and TRBJ1-3, with a possible D match to TRBD1 (6 bases). Trimming pared 0 bases from V and 0 bases from J, leaving 9 bases between. Germline V gene sequence: CDR1 SGHNT, CDR2 YENEEA. This CDR3 comprises 16 residues.